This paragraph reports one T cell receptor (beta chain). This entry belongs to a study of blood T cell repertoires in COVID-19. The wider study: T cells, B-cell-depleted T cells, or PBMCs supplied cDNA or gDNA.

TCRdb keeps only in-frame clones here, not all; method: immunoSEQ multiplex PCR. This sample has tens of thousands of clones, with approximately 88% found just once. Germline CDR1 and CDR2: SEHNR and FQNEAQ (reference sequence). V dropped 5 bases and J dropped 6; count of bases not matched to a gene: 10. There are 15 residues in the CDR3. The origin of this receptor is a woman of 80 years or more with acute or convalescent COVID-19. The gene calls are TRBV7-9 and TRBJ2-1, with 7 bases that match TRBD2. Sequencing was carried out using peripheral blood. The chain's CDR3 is CASSRGLVSGNEQFF. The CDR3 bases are TGTGCCAGCAGCCGTGGACTAGTCTCGGGCAATGAGCAGTTCTTC.